The present T cell receptor (beta chain) was sequenced within a study of blood T cells in healthy people across ages. Germline V gene sequence: CDR1 MNHEY, CDR2 SVGEGT. The V and J ends lost 2 bases and 2 bases respectively, with 8 bases between them. The CDR3 consists of 14 residues. Next came a second PCR, run for about 6 to 12 cycles, which used a sample-barcoded 5' primer along with a J-beta primer mix. The yield of each sample was at least 2.5 million CDR3-containing paired-end reads. TCRdb reprocessed the 5' RACE reads via MiXCR and lists one record per CDR3 protein. The sample includes hundreds of thousands of distinct CDR3 sequences, more than 50% of them seen just once. In this sample, this clonotype turned up a few times. Its antigen is not identified. General study results and limits: Compared with aged donors, long-lived donors showed fewer expanded clones, suggesting selection. TCR beta diversity was tightly associated with the proportion of naive T cells. Estimates of diversity drawn from one million T cells were considered underestimates.

The receptor was isolated from a man aged 40-49 years in good health. The sequencing input was blood. The V and J genes are TRBV6-2 or TRBV6-3 and TRBJ2-3, with TRBD1 as a possible D gene (5 bases). CDR3 residues: CASSYRQSTDTQYF. For the CDR3, the DNA is TGTGCCAGCAGTTACCGACAGTCCACAGATACGCAGTATTTT.